This T cell receptor (beta chain) is from a study of T-cell memory formation after mild COVID-19. Employing constant-segment primers, 5'RACE generated TCR alpha and TCR beta cDNA libraries bearing sample barcodes and UMIs. TCRdb used MiXCR to reprocess the 5' RACE reads, holding one entry per CDR3 protein. The repertoire holds more than 110,000 distinct CDR3 sequences, with 20% to 25% as singletons. Concerning this clonotype itself: The target antigen is unknown.

Study-level points and caveats: Some responding clones appeared in pre-infection memory, suggesting cross-reactive memory joined. Confirmation of SARS-CoV-2 specificity was lacking for second-wave clones peaking day 37. Chiefly within CM and EM were the contracting CD4+ clones; CD8+ ones were within EMRA.

With 0 bases removed from V and 5 bases from J, the gap between germline ends came to 7 bases. CDR1 and CDR2 (germline): LGHDT, YNNKEL (reference sequence). The length of the CDR3 is 13 residues. This clonotype originated in an adult woman who had mild COVID-19 (a few samples of this study predate the infection). Cell type and time point are not known. V usage is TRBV3-1 and J usage is TRBJ2-5, with no clear D. The specimen sequenced was PBMCs or a T cell subset sorted from them (not recorded which). This chain's CDR3 is CASSQEGGETQYF. DNA for the CDR3: TGTGCCAGCAGCCAAGAGGGTGGGGAGACCCAGTACTTC.